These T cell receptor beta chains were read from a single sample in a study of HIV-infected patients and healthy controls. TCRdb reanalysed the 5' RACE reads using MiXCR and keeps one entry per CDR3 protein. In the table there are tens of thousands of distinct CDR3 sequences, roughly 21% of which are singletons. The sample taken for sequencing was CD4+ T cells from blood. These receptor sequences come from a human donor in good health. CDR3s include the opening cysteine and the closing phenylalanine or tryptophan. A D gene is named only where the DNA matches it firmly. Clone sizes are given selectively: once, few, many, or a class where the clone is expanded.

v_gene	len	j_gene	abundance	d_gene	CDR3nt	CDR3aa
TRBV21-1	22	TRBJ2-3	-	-	TGTGCCAGCAGCAAATGGGGGCGTTGTCCGTCTAGCGGGAAATCTGGCACAGATACGCAGTATTTT	CASSKWGRCPSSGKSGTDTQYF
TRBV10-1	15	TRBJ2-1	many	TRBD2	TGCGCCAGCAGTGACTTCGGAGCGGGAGTTAATGAGCAGTTCTTC	CASSDFGAGVNEQFF
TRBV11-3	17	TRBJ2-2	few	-	TGTGCCAGCAGCTTACGGTACGGCGCGGCGAACACCGGGGAGCTGTTTTTT	CASSLRYGAANTGELFF
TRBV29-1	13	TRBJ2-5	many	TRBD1	TGCAGCGTATACAGGGGAATCCAAGAGACCCAGTACTTC	CSVYRGIQETQYF
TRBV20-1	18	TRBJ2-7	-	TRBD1	TGCAGTGCTAGAGACCCCAGAGGGACAGGATCACGCGGTTCCGAGCAGTACTTC	CSARDPRGTGSRGSEQYF
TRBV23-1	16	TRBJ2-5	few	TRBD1	TGCGCCAGCATAGGGGCTGAACGACAGGGCTTGGAGACCCAGTACTTC	CASIGAERQGLETQYF
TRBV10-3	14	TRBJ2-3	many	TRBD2	TGTGCCATCAGCAGCGGGGAAAAGTCAGATACGCAGTATTTT	CAISSGEKSDTQYF
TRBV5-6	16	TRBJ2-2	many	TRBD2	TGTGCCAGCAGCCGCGGACTAGTCCAGAACACCGGGGAGCTGTTTTTT	CASSRGLVQNTGELFF
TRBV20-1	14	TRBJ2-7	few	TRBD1	TGCAGTGTCCTTAAAGGGACAGCCCCCTACGAGCAGTACTTC	CSVLKGTAPYEQYF
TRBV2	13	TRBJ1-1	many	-	TGTGCCAGCACCGGGACGATGAACACTGAAGCTTTCTTT	CASTGTMNTEAFF
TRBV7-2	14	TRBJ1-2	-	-	TGTGCCAGCAGCCCCGGACAGCCTAACTATGGCTACACCTTC	CASSPGQPNYGYTF
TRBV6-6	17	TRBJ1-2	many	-	TGTGCCAGCAGTTACGGGTCTTTCGGGCGGGGGGACTATGGCTACACCTTC	CASSYGSFGRGDYGYTF
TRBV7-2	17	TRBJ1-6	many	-	TGTGCCAGCAGCAATGACCTATGGACACGAAATAATTCACCCCTCCACTTT	CASSNDLWTRNNSPLHF
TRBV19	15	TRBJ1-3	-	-	TGTGCCAGTAGTAACCCAGGGTATTCTGGAAACACCATATATTTT	CASSNPGYSGNTIYF
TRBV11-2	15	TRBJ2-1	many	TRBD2	TGTGCCAGCAGCTTAGCGTCTAGCGGTCACAATGAGCAGTTCTTC	CASSLASSGHNEQFF
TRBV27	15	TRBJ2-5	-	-	TGTGCCAGCAGTTTTGGCGGAGGCCGACAAGAGACCCAGTACTTC	CASSFGGGRQETQYF
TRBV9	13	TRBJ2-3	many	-	TGTGCCAGCAGCGGCACCCTCACAGATACGCAGTATTTT	CASSGTLTDTQYF